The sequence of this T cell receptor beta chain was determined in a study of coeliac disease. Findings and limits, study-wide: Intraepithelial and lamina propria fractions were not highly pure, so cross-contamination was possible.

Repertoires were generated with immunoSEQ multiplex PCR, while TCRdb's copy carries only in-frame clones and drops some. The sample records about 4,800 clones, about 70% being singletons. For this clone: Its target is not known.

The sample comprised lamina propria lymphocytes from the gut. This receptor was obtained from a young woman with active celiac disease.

CDR3 in amino acids: CASSERYGRGKEETQYF. CDR3 sequence (DNA): TGTGCCAGCAGCGAGAGATACGGCAGGGGGAAAGAAGAGACCCAGTACTTC. The chain couples TRBV9 to TRBJ2-5; 7 nucleotides match TRBD1. The CDR3 loop spans 17 amino acids. CDR1 is SGDLS, CDR2 YYNGEE, per germline. With V trimmed by 3 bases and J by 3 bases, 14 bases remained unmatched.